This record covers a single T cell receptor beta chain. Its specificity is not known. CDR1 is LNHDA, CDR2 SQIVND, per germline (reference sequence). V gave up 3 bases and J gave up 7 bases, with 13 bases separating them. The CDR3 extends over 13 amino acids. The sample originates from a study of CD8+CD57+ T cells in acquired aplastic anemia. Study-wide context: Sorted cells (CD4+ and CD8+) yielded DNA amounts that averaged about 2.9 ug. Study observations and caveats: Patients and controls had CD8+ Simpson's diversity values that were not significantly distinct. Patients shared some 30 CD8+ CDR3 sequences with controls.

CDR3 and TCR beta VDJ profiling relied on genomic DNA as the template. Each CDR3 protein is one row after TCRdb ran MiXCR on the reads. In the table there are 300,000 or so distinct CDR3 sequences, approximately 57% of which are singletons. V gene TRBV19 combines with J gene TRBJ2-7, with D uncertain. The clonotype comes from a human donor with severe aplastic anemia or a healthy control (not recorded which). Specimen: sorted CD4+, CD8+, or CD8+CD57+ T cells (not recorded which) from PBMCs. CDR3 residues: CASSIDGQGEQYF. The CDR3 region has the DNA TGTGCCAGTAGTATCGACGGCCAAGGGGAGCAGTACTTC.